The entry below describes one T cell receptor beta chain. The target of this receptor is not known. No clone much larger than this one lies a single base away; base qualities are absent. Sequences MGHDK (CDR1) and SYGVNS (CDR2) are obtained from the germline V gene. The cysteine opens and the phenylalanine closes a CDR3 of 18 amino acids. Only the CDR3 DNA stays, 54 bases, in frame from base 1. V loses 5 bases at its end and J loses 2 bases; junction bases beyond the gene matches: 11. This specimen's time point label, per the study, means: longitudinal time-point 3. Blood bank volunteers in Maryland, USA served as the healthy controls. Libraries from unsorted PBMCs were made from 2 million PBMCs kept in RNAlater at -80 degrees C until RNA extraction. Peripheral blood was subjected to Ficoll-Hypaque density gradient centrifugation to isolate PBMCs, which were then cryopreserved in liquid nitrogen. These data originate in a study of neurological immune-mediated disorders (dated by TCRdb to about 2019). As for the study more broadly: The study compared peripheral blood TCR-beta repertoires of HTLV-I-associated myelopathy (HAM/TSP) patients, multiple sclerosis patients and healthy controls using UMI-based sequencing. Of the 60 to 70 subjects in the cohort, some 15 were HAM/TSP patients, roughly 35 were multiple sclerosis patients, and some 20 were healthy controls. Alongside PBMC samples, the set of about 97 TCR-beta libraries contained longitudinal samples, technical triplicates, and paired CD4+ and CD8+ T-cell subsets that had been sorted. Longitudinal HAM/TSP and healthy donors were sampled at 3 time-points each (3-40 month intervals). What the work shows at the level of the full study, not this receptor alone: TCR clonal expansion was highest in HAM/TSP patients and lowest in MS patients, with MS patients falling below even healthy controls. Across subjects, expanded clones never shared an identical CDR3 amino acid sequence, which suggests that the TCR-beta repertoires in every group were private.

cDNA was synthesized by template-switch 5'RACE using a primer carrying a 10-nucleotide random unique molecular identifier by which each TCR transcript was tagged. Every sequencing run covered 15-18 subjects and yielded more than 160 million TCR-beta sequences. The RNeasy kit was used to extract total RNA. The KAPA Real-time Library Amplification kit was used to amplify TCR-beta VDJ regions with primers for the TCR constant region and the 5'RACE anchor. Sample indexes and Illumina adaptors were added in a first PCR, after which library yield was increased in a second PCR. After purification with Ampure beads, the TCR product of roughly 650 bp was size-selected on a 2% E-gel SizeSelection system. Before pooling, library quality was assessed on a Bioanalyzer, concentration was determined with Qubit, and library quantification was performed with the Kapa Library Quantification kit. An Illumina HiSeq 2500 was used to sequence the libraries paired-end at 2 x 150 bp. To increase sequence diversity, about 25-31% phiX was spiked into each library pool. On the authors' methods: The UMI-based MiGEC pipeline processed quality-filtered reads and removed over 75% of raw TCR sequences during error correction. IMGT germline references were used for alignment of VDJ genes, and clonotypes were defined by a unique CDR3 amino acid sequence together with V-J genes. Clonal expansion, Shannon diversity, and CDR3 relatedness (CalcPairwiseDistances, ClusterSamples) were evaluated with VDJtools, and phylogenetic trees were built with CLCbio workbench. Expanded clones were defined as having at least 8 unique UMIs, based on coefficient-of-variation modelling across technical triplicates. TCRdb cleaned the public reads at Q25 with fastp, built clones with MiXCR and kept in-frame beta chains. CDR3 protein sequences are deduplicated, and each keeps its most common genes and DNA. The V and J calls reflect TCRdb's pipeline rather than the authors' work. In this sample the table shows 53,000 or so distinct CDR3 sequences, 7% to 9% of which occur a single time. The ten largest make up about 2% of the sample.

Sequenced: PBMCs. The sequence is built from TRBV25-1 and TRBJ2-6; 8 of the junction bases match TRBD1. The clonotype originates from a woman aged 40 to 50 in good health. The CDR3 reads CASSSLDGRGPGANVLTF. The DNA sequence follows: TGTGCCAGCAGTTCCCTGGACGGCAGGGGGCCTGGGGCCAACGTCCTGACTTTC.